This T cell receptor beta chain was recorded in a study of blood T cells in healthy people across ages. Broader study findings: Per million T cells, TCR beta diversity dropped about linearly as age rose. Naive and antigen-experienced cells were not separated, limiting conclusive comparison.

Every donor gave 7.5 to 10 milliliters of peripheral blood. With regard to this clonotype: The target antigen is unknown.

This CDR3 comprises 14 residues. V was clipped by 1 base and J by 4 bases, with 11 bases between them. Per germline, CDR1 MNHNS and CDR2 SASEGT. Alongside a J-beta primer mix, a sample-barcoded 5' primer served in a second PCR lasting roughly 6 to 11 cycles. Via MiXCR, TCRdb re-called the 5' RACE reads, giving one row per CDR3 protein. Counted here are 980,000 or so distinct CDR3 sequences, roughly 50% occurring once; the ten biggest clones make up 13%. The sequenced sample consisted of blood. The chain employs TRBV6-1 and TRBJ2-7, with a tentative D call TRBD2 (5 bases). This receptor was taken from a man in his thirties or forties in good health. CDR3 residues: CASSEGERGYEQYF. CDR3 coding DNA: TGTGCCAGCAGTGAAGGGGAACGGGGATACGAGCAGTACTTC.